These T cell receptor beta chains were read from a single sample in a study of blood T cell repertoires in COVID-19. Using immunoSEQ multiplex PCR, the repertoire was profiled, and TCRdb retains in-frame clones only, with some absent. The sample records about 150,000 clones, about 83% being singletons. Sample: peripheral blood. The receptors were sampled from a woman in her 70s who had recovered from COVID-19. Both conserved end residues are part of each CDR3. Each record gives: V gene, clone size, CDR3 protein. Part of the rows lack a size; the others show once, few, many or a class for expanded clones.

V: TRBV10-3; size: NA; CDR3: CAISQGTSGKQFF
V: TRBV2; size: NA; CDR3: CASSERGQPQHF
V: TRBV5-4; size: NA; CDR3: CASSLPGGTGELFF
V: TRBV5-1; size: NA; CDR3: CASSWGTGDNYGYTF
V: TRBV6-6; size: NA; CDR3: CASTRGRAGANVLTF
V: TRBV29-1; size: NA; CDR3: CSARVAGVGEQFF
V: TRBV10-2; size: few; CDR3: CASSGGGRAVWNTGELFF
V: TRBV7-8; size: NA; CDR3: CASSLPGRGYTF
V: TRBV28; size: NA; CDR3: CASDRGNEQFF
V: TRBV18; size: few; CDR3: CASSPSGSNQPQHF
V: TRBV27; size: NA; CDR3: CASSSLRGEGGYTF
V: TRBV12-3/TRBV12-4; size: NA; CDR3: CASSLPREQFF
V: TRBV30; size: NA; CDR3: CAWSVGGGRAYGYTF
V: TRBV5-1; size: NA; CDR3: CASSWRQGSEKLFF
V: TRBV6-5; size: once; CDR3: CASSYPGNPYEQYF
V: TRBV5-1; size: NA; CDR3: CASSLGQGYNEQFF
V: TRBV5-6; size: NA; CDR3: CASSQDRGWETQYF
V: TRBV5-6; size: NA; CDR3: CASSWGDRGYTF
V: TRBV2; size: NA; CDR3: CASRDRAYGYTF